Each of the 16 T cell receptor beta chains below was sequenced from the same sample in a study of control samples from healthy donors and cancer patients. Profiled with immunoSEQ multiplex PCR; TCRdb holds only in-frame clones, not every one. The table has some 110,000 clones, roughly 91% seen once; the top ten hold 2% to 3%. The sample consisted of blood. Receptors originate from a woman aged 70-85 years in good health.

This sequence joins TRBV5-6 and TRBJ1-1, with 8 nucleotides matching TRBD1. V trimming: 7 bases; J trimming: 6 bases; junction bases outside the gene matches: 14. CDR3 size: 15 residues. Germline assignment: CDR1 SGHDT and CDR2 YYEEEE. CDR3 nucleotides: TGTGCCAGCCGCCTGGGACAGGTAGTATTATCTGAAGCTTTCTTT. This sequence encodes CASRLGQVVLSEAFF. The full variable domain, in which reference TRBV5-6 and TRBJ1-1 provide the parts outside the CDR3, is DAGVTQSPTHLIKTRGQQVTLRCSPKSGHDTVSWYQQALGQGPQFIFQYYEEEERQRGNFPDRFSGHQFPNYSSELNVNALLLGDSALYLCASRLGQVVLSEAFFGQGTRLTVV.

This clone was observed once. This sequence joins TRBV5-8 and TRBJ2-5, with 9 bases aligning to TRBD1. V lost 2 bases to trimming and J lost 3 bases; unmatched junction nucleotides: 11. The germline CDR1 and CDR2 sequences are SGHTS and YDEGEE. CDR3 length: 17 residues. This CDR3 is CASSFNAGQGRKETQYF. Here the CDR3 DNA reads TGTGCCAGCAGCTTTAATGCCGGACAGGGGAGAAAAGAGACCCAGTACTTC.

V and J are TRBV7-2 and TRBJ2-1; 9 bases match TRBD2. The V segment lost 1 base and the J segment 9 bases; nucleotides outside the gene matches: 4. The CDR3 consists of 14 residues. CDR1 and CDR2 (germline): SGHTA, FQGNSA. The CDR3 nucleotides read TGTGCCAGCAGCTTAGGACTAGCGGAAGGTGAGCAGTTCTTC. It is translated as CASSLGLAEGEQFF.

The chain combines TRBV27 with TRBJ1-4, with a tentative D call TRBD1 (6 bases). V lost 1 base and J lost 7, with 13 bases in between. Germline CDR1 is MNHEY and CDR2 is SMNVEV (reference sequence). The CDR3 totals 15 residues. This chain's CDR3 is CASSLFTGRSEKLFF. In nucleotides, the CDR3 is TGTGCCAGCAGTTTATTTACAGGGAGAAGTGAAAAACTGTTTTTT.

The J gene is TRBJ1-2, the V gene TRBV4-1; 8 bases line up with TRBD1. The trim removed 4 bases at V and 1 base at J, leaving 5 bases unmatched. Per germline, CDR1 MGHRA and CDR2 YSYEKL. This CDR3 contains 15 residues. This chain's CDR3 is CASSPGQGFNYGYTF. For the CDR3, the DNA is TGCGCCAGCAGCCCAGGACAGGGCTTTAACTATGGCTACACCTTC.

The rearrangement joins TRBV6-2 or TRBV6-3 to TRBJ1-2; D is undetermined. Trimming removed 1 base from V and 4 bases from J, with 7 bases in between. Germline V gene lookup returns CDR1 MNHEY and CDR2 SVGEGT. This CDR3 contains 13 residues. The CDR3 is CASSYLGLYGYTF. DNA of the CDR3: TGTGCCAGCAGTTACTTGGGCCTCTATGGCTACACCTTC.

The gene calls are TRBV2 and TRBJ1-3; D remains ambiguous. The V end lost 7 bases, the J end lost 3 bases, and 7 bases lay between the germline ends. This CDR3 has 12 amino acids. Germline CDR1 SNHLY, CDR2 FYNNEI. CDR3 sequence reads: CASNPDGNTIYF. In DNA, the CDR3 is TGTGCCAGCAACCCAGATGGAAACACCATATATTTT.

The chain couples TRBV29-1 to TRBJ1-1, with a tentative D call TRBD1 (5 bases). V lost 6 bases to trimming and J lost 3 bases, with 17 bases between them. Germline CDR1 SQVTM, CDR2 ANQGSEA. The CDR3 loop spans 14 amino acids. The CDR3 reads CSVQPYGGHTEAFF. The DNA for the CDR3 is TGCAGCGTCCAACCTTACGGGGGTCACACTGAAGCTTTCTTT. Full variable domain (rest looked up from reference TRBV29-1 and TRBJ1-1): SAVISQKPSRDICQRGTSLTIQCQVDSQVTMMFWYRQQPGQSLTLIATANQGSEATYESGFVIDKFPISRPNLTFSTLTVSNMSPEDSSIYLCSVQPYGGHTEAFFGQGTRLTVV.

The V gene is TRBV21-1, the J gene TRBJ1-6; the table assigns TRBD1, which was not confirmed against the DNA. TRBV21-1 corresponds to a pseudogene. There are 14 residues in the CDR3. DNA for the CDR3: TGTGCCAGCTGGTGGACAGCTGTGGGTTCACCCCTCCACTTT. Translated: CASWWTAVGSPLHF.

This clone was seen a single time. This sequence joins TRBV9 and TRBJ2-7, with 9 bases aligning to TRBD2. The CDR3 totals 15 residues. From germline, CDR1 is SGDLS and CDR2 YYNGEE. J lost 5 bases, V lost 3 bases, and 9 bases had no gene match. As DNA, the CDR3 is TGTGCCAGCAGCGGGGCTGCGGGGGGGCCGGACGAGCAGTACTTC. As protein: CASSGAAGGPDEQYF.

The rearrangement joins TRBV10-2 to TRBJ1-1; D gene uncertain. Germline CDR1 is WSHSY and CDR2 is SAAADI. This CDR3 has 12 residues. Deletions cut 2 bases from V and 6 bases from J, with 7 bases between. The CDR3 sequence: CASSERVAEAFF. The CDR3 bases are TGCGCCAGCAGTGAGAGGGTCGCTGAAGCTTTCTTT.

This clone was detected once. The chain links TRBV7-9 to TRBJ2-6; no definite D call. The germline gives CDR1 SEHNR, CDR2 FQNEAQ (reference sequence). There are 17 residues in the CDR3. The V and J ends lost 10 bases and 0 bases respectively, with 19 bases between them. CDR3 loop: CAKMGTVGFSGANVLTF. In nucleotides, the CDR3 is TGTGCCAAGATGGGTACAGTGGGGTTCTCTGGGGCCAACGTCCTGACTTTC.

The chain employs TRBV4-1 and TRBJ1-1; D gene uncertain. The germline V gene encodes CDR1 MGHRA and CDR2 YSYEKL. The CDR3 covers 14 residues. Trimming left V 4 bases short and J 4 bases short, with 13 bases between. In DNA, the CDR3 is TGCGCCAGCAGCCCTCTCGACATACGCACTGAAGCTTTCTTT. Its protein product is CASSPLDIRTEAFF.

The V call is TRBV5-5, the J call TRBJ2-2, with D possibly being TRBD1 or TRBD2 (5 bases each). Trimming pared 0 bases from V and 6 bases from J, leaving 6 bases between. The CDR3 contains 13 residues. Germline loops: CDR1 SGHKS, CDR2 YYEKEE (reference sequence). CDR3 sequence: CASSLVGAGELFF. DNA for the CDR3: TGTGCCAGCAGCTTGGTGGGGGCCGGGGAGCTGTTTTTT.

The chain recombines TRBV11-1 with TRBJ2-6; the match to TRBD1 covers 8 bases. V shed 7 bases, J shed 2 bases, and the junction held 4 bases outside the gene matches. Germline assignment: CDR1 SGHAT and CDR2 FQDESV (reference sequence). This CDR3 is 15 amino acids long. The CDR3 DNA is TGTGCCAGCATCCCGGGACAGGCTGGGGCCAACGTCCTGACTTTC. Encoded protein: CASIPGQAGANVLTF.

This clone showed up just once. The rearrangement joins TRBV10-2 to TRBJ1-4, with D uncertain. The CDR3 runs to 14 residues. Germline V lookup: CDR1 WSHSY, CDR2 SAAADI. Trimming pared 1 base from V and 8 bases from J, leaving 11 bases between. CDR3 in amino acids: CASSEFRENEKLFF. In DNA form, the CDR3 reads TGCGCCAGCAGTGAGTTTAGGGAAAACGAAAAACTGTTTTTT.